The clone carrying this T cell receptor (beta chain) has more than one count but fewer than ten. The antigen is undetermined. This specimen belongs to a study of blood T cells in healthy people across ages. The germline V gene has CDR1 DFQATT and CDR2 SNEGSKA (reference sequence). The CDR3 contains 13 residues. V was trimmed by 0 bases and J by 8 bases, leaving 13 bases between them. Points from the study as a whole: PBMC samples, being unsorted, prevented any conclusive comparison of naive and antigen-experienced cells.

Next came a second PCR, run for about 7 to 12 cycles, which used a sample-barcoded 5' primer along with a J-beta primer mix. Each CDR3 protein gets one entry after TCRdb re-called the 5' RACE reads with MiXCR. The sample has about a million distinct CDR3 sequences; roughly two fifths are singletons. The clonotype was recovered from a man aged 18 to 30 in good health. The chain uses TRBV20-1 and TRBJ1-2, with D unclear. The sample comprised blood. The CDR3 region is CSARDPQTSGYTF. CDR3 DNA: TGCAGTGCTAGAGACCCACAAACCTCGGGCTACACCTTC.